Listed below are T cell receptor beta chains from one sample, sequenced in a study of T-cell memory formation after mild COVID-19. TCRdb analysed the 5' RACE reads with MiXCR anew, one entry per CDR3 protein. The table has under 550,000 distinct CDR3 sequences, 18% seen once; the top ten hold 9% to 15%. Sequenced: PBMCs or a T cell subset sorted from them (not recorded which). The source of these receptors is an adult woman who had mild COVID-19 (a few samples of this study predate the infection). Cell type and time point are not known. CDR3s include the opening cysteine and the closing phenylalanine or tryptophan. Each record gives: J gene, clone size, CDR3 length, D gene, V gene, CDR3 DNA, CDR3 protein. D genes are given only for firm matches. Clone size, where shown, is once, few, many, or a class for clones that have expanded.

TRBJ2-2 | few | 15 | . | TRBV15 | TGTGCCACCAGCAATATCCCGGTCCCCACCGGGGAGCTGTTTTTT | CATSNIPVPTGELFF
TRBJ2-2 | . | 18 | . | TRBV21-1 | TGTGCCAGCAGCAAAGGGACCGGGACAGGGGAGAACACCGGGGAGCTGTTTTTT | CASSKGTGTGENTGELFF
TRBJ2-3 | . | 15 | TRBD2 | TRBV15 | TGTGCCACTGCAACTAGCGAAGCCCTCACAGATACGCAGTATTTT | CATATSEALTDTQYF
TRBJ1-6 | . | 16 | . | TRBV11-2 | TGTGCCAGCAGCTTAGTAGGTGGACAGCTCAATTCACCCCTCCACTTT | CASSLVGGQLNSPLHF
TRBJ2-1 | few | 14 | . | TRBV11-2 | TGTGCCAGCAGCCTGACCTCCTTCGGCGGGCAGCAGTTCTTC | CASSLTSFGGQQFF
TRBJ1-2 | once | 14 | . | TRBV6-1 | TGTGCCAGCAGTGAAGTGGGAGCTTTAACGGGCTACACCTTC | CASSEVGALTGYTF
TRBJ1-6 | few | 16 | TRBD1 | TRBV13 | TGTGCCAGCAGCTACGCGCCGACCCGTAACAGGGGATCCCTCCACTTT | CASSYAPTRNRGSLHF
TRBJ1-5 | few | 14 | . | TRBV6-5 | TGTGCCAGCAGTTACAGCGGGGTGGCCCAGCCCCAGCATTTT | CASSYSGVAQPQHF
TRBJ2-7 | . | 15 | TRBD2 | TRBV5-4 | TGTGCCAGCAGCTTGAAGCTAGCGGGAGTGGGAGAGCAGTACTTC | CASSLKLAGVGEQYF
TRBJ2-1 | many | 23 | TRBD2 | TRBV7-6 | TGTGCCAGCAGCTTCACCTCCACCCGGACTAGCGGGGGGCCGACCAGCTCCTACAATGAGCAGTTCTTC | CASSFTSTRTSGGPTSSYNEQFF
TRBJ2-3 | . | 15 | TRBD2 | TRBV7-9 | TGTGCCAGCGTCCTACTAGCGGGAGGCACAGATACGCAGTATTTT | CASVLLAGGTDTQYF
TRBJ2-1 | few | 11 | . | TRBV7-3 | TGTGCCAGCAGCGAAGGGGGGGATCGGTTCTTC | CASSEGGDRFF
TRBJ1-2 | . | 13 | TRBD1 | TRBV10-3 | TGTGCCACCAGGGGGACACCGGCGCAGGGCTACACCTTC | CATRGTPAQGYTF
TRBJ2-1 | . | 14 | . | TRBV7-6 | TGTGCCAGCAGCCTCCGTTTGGCGGACAATGAGCAGTTCTTC | CASSLRLADNEQFF
TRBJ2-1 | . | 16 | . | TRBV12-5 | TGTGCTAGTGGTTTGACAGCCCTCTTTACCTACAATGAGCAGTTCTTC | CASGLTALFTYNEQFF
TRBJ1-1 | . | 15 | . | TRBV7-9 | TGTGCCAGCAGCTGGGCCGGGGCGCGGGCCACTGAAGCTTTATTT | CASSWAGARATEALF
TRBJ1-2 | . | 15 | TRBD1 | TRBV3-1 | TGTGCCAGCAGCCAAGGTGGCAGGGGGCGGAGTGGCTACACCTTC | CASSQGGRGRSGYTF
TRBJ2-5 | few | 16 | . | TRBV7-2 | TGTGCCAGCAGCTTAGGGACAGTTCGGGCCCCGGAGACCCAGTACTTC | CASSLGTVRAPETQYF
TRBJ2-7 | few | 16 | TRBD2 | TRBV7-9 | TGTGCCAGCACCACACCCCAACCCGGGGGGGATCGCGAGCAGTACTTC | CASTTPQPGGDREQYF
TRBJ1-4 | . | 16 | . | TRBV7-9 | TGTGCCAGCAGCTTAGAATACAGCCCAACTAATGAAAAACTGTTTTTT | CASSLEYSPTNEKLFF
TRBJ2-3 | many | 14 | TRBD2 | TRBV20-1 | TGCAGTGCTACGACTAGCGGGGAACCAGATACGCAGTATTTT | CSATTSGEPDTQYF
TRBJ1-1 | . | 13 | . | TRBV6-2/TRBV6-3 | TGTGCCAGCAGACCCAGGGAGAACACTGAAGCTTTCTTT | CASRPRENTEAFF
TRBJ1-1 | . | 13 | . | TRBV6-1 | TGTGCCAGCAGCGGGACAAGTAACACTGAAGCTTTCTTT | CASSGTSNTEAFF
TRBJ2-4 | once | 12 | . | TRBV9 | TGTGCCAGCAGCGTAGTAGGAGGGCGTCAGTACTTC | CASSVVGGRQYF
TRBJ2-4 | few | 16 | TRBD1 | TRBV5-8 | TGTGCCAGCAGCCACCCGAGGGACAGGGAGGGGCACATTCAGTACTTC | CASSHPRDREGHIQYF
TRBJ2-5 | . | 16 | . | TRBV7-9 | TGTGCCAGCAGCCTCATCACCGGGAGGGGGCTCGAGACCCAGTACTTC | CASSLITGRGLETQYF
TRBJ1-2 | many | 13 | . | TRBV7-9 | TGTGCCAGCAGCTTAGGACATACTCCCGCTCACACCTTC | CASSLGHTPAHTF
TRBJ2-5 | . | 17 | . | TRBV9 | TGTGCCAGCAGCGTAGGAGGTCTGGGGGGCTTCCAAGAGACCCAGTACTTC | CASSVGGLGGFQETQYF